The 4 T cell receptor beta chains reported below all come from one sample, sequenced in a study of blood T cells in healthy people across ages. The use of a sample-barcoded 5' primer and a J-beta primer mix characterized a second PCR of about 6 to 12 cycles. One entry per CDR3 protein results from TCRdb running MiXCR on the 5' RACE reads. The sample records hundreds of thousands of distinct CDR3 sequences, around 31% being singletons. The sequencing input was blood. The receptor source for this set is a woman of 80 years or more in good health.

This clonotype has at least ten counts. CDR3 sequence (DNA): TGCAGTGCTGACGACGTCGGGGAAGAGACCCAGTACTTC. Translating gives CSADDVGEETQYF. This chain uses TRBV20-1 with TRBJ2-5, with D tentatively TRBD2 (5 bases). The length of the CDR3 is 13 residues. Germline V gene lookup returns CDR1 DFQATT and CDR2 SNEGSKA (reference sequence). V lost 5 bases, J lost 3 bases, and 13 bases lay in between.

This clonotype has only a few counts. A single base separates this from a much larger clone, so it may be a read error. V usage is TRBV5-1 and J usage is TRBJ2-5, with TRBD2 matching over 9 bases. The CDR3 is 16 amino acids. CDR1 and CDR2 from the germline V gene are SGHRS and YFSETQ. J was trimmed by 11 bases and V by 0 bases; bases with no gene match: 14. The CDR3 sequence is CASSLEVAGAHNEQYF. The CDR3 DNA reads as TGCGCCAGCAGCTTGGAGGTAGCGGGGGCCCACAATGAGCAGTACTTC.

V usage is TRBV6-1 and J usage is TRBJ1-5, with a tentative D call TRBD1 (5 bases). The CDR3 loop spans 14 amino acids. Deletions cut 2 bases from V and 11 bases from J, with 16 bases between. The germline V gene has CDR1 MNHNS and CDR2 SASEGT. CDR3 nucleotides: TGTGCCAGCAGTGAACGAGGGGCGCCTTTTGCCCAGCATTTT. This translates into CASSERGAPFAQHF.

This clonotype occurred many times. The chain couples TRBV20-1 to TRBJ2-7; 9 nucleotides line up with TRBD1. This CDR3 region has 15 residues. Germline V gives CDR1 DFQATT, CDR2 SNEGSKA (reference sequence). V lost 1 base, J lost 3 bases, and 7 bases stayed unmatched. The CDR3 loop is CSARADRGEGYEQYF. The CDR3, as DNA: TGCAGTGCTAGAGCCGACAGGGGGGAGGGCTACGAGCAGTACTTC.